This T cell receptor (beta chain) was documented in a study of OX40 agonist ivuxolimab in advanced cancers. Deletions cut 4 bases from V and 0 bases from J, with 13 bases between. The CDR3 consists of 16 residues. In germline, CDR1 is SNHLY, CDR2 FYNNEI. Method: immunoSEQ multiplex PCR; TCRdb's copy keeps in-frame clones and lacks some. The table includes fewer than 80,000 clones, roughly 89% detected once. The clonotype was recovered from an adult with an advanced solid tumor such as melanoma, head and neck, liver or kidney cancer. Specimen: CD4+ or CD8+ T cells sorted from blood, collected in a trial of the OX40 agonist ivuxolimab. The chain is built from TRBV2 and TRBJ1-5; D is unresolved. CDR3 sequence (DNA): TGTGCCAGCAGTGGGAGGCTGGTTCATAGCAATCAGCCCCAGCATTTT. This gives the protein CASSGRLVHSNQPQHF.